The 5 T cell receptor beta chains below were found in one sample sequenced in a study of shared clonotypes between healthy human individuals. Libraries were prepared by immunoSEQ multiplex PCR; TCRdb keeps only in-frame clonotypes and omits some of them. The sample yields over a million clones, approximately 98% seen once. The sample comprised naive CD4+ T cells sorted from blood. The subset here: CD45RA+ positively selected. These receptors originate from a man aged 25 to 40 in good health.

This rearrangement joins TRBV29-1 to TRBJ2-5, with 13 bases matching TRBD2. After removal of 6 bases from V and 4 bases from J, the junction contained 2 bases not matched to a gene. This CDR3 contains 13 residues. The germline gives CDR1 SQVTM, CDR2 ANQGSEA. CDR3 in DNA: TGCAGCGTAAGACTAGCGGGAGGAGAGACCCAGTACTTC. Translated: CSVRLAGGETQYF.

About this clone: This CDR3 is also generated by other DNA sequences in the sample. The chain carries TRBV5-1 and TRBJ2-7, with TRBD2 matching 12 bases. CDR3 length equals 14 residues. From germline, CDR1 is SGHRS and CDR2 YFSETQ. V trimming: 4 bases; J trimming: 5 bases; junction bases outside the gene matches: 4. CDR3 nucleotide sequence: TGCGCCAGCAGCCTGACTAGCGGGAGTGACGAGCAGTACTTC. Protein: CASSLTSGSDEQYF.

This sequence joins TRBV28 and TRBJ1-5; the D is unclear. This CDR3 has 11 amino acids. Per the germline V gene, CDR1 is MDHEN and CDR2 is SYDVKM. Trimming removed 3 bases at V and 5 bases at J, with 2 bases between. The CDR3 bases are TGTGCCAGCAGTTTGCATCAGCCCCAGCATTTT. Residues: CASSLHQPQHF.

This rearrangement joins TRBV19 to TRBJ1-1; D gene uncertain. This CDR3 comprises 14 residues. Germline V gene sequence: CDR1 LNHDA, CDR2 SQIVND (reference sequence). V was pared by 0 bases and J by 1 base, with 6 bases between. The CDR3 DNA reads TGTGCCAGTAGTATAGATCGGACGAACACTGAAGCTTTCTTT. Encoded protein: CASSIDRTNTEAFF.

The chain joins TRBV18 to TRBJ2-5, with D possibly TRBD1 on 5 matching bases. Germline CDR1 reads KGHSH; CDR2 reads LQKENI. Trimming pared 2 bases from V and 14 bases from J, leaving 18 bases between. The CDR3 runs to 13 residues. The CDR3 coding sequence is TGTGCCAGCTCACCATCGTCAGGGTTGGAGACCTACTTC. This gives the protein CASSPSSGLETYF.